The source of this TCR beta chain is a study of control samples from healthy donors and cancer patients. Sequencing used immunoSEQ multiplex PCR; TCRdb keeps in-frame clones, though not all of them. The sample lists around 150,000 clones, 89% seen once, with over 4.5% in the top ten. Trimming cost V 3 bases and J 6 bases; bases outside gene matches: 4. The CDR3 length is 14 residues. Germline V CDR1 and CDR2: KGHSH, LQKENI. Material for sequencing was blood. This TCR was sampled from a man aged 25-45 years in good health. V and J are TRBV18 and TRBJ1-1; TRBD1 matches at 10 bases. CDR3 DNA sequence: TGTGCCAGCTCACCCCGGGACAGGGGCGCTGAAGCTTTCTTT. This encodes CASSPRDRGAEAFF.